The following is a TCR beta chain sequence with its context. Its target is not known. Trimming removed 4 bases from V and 7 bases from J, with 18 bases in between. This CDR3 comprises 15 residues. Germline lookup yields CDR1 SGDLS and CDR2 YYNGEE. The source of the sample is a study of radiotherapy plus CTLA-4 blockade in lung cancer. Study background: With roughly 28% of patients having disease control, objective responses were seen in less than 20%.

Method: immunoSEQ multiplex PCR; TCRdb's copy keeps in-frame clones and lacks some. This table holds about 62,000 clones, approximately 77% found once. Study-wide findings and caveats: Radiotherapy plus ipilimumab was followed by expansion in blood of tumor-derived TCR clones.

This clonotype was sampled from a human donor with non-small cell lung cancer who had a complete response to radiotherapy plus ipilimumab. The specimen comprised peripheral blood, sampled from a patient treated with radiotherapy plus ipilimumab. This chain joins TRBV9 and TRBJ2-1, with D tentatively TRBD2 (7 bases). The CDR3 DNA is TGTGCCAGCAGCCCCGAGGCGGGGGCAGGGAATGAGCAGTTCTTC. Its protein is CASSPEAGAGNEQFF.